This TCR beta chain derives from a study of T-cell memory formation after mild COVID-19. Study-wide context: Each donor largely had its own TCR clusters.

This clonotype was recorded a few times. Germline values: CDR1 LGHDT, CDR2 YNNKEL (reference sequence). The CDR3 extends over 20 amino acids. The J segment lost 1 base and the V segment lost 2 bases, leaving 14 bases of the junction unmatched. From the 5' RACE reads, TCRdb called clonotypes with MiXCR, one entry per CDR3 protein. The data hold 300,000 to 350,000 distinct CDR3 sequences, with roughly an eighth observed a single time. The specimen was PBMCs or a T cell subset sorted from them (not recorded which). The V and J genes are TRBV3-1 and TRBJ2-1; 10 bases are a match to TRBD1. This clonotype was obtained from a man between 18 and 29 years old who had mild COVID-19 (a few samples of this study predate the infection). Cell type and time point are not known. CDR3 protein: CASSQKVFGTGVGSYNEQFF. The CDR3 DNA reads TGTGCCAGCAGCCAAAAAGTTTTCGGGACAGGGGTAGGTTCCTACAATGAGCAGTTCTTC.